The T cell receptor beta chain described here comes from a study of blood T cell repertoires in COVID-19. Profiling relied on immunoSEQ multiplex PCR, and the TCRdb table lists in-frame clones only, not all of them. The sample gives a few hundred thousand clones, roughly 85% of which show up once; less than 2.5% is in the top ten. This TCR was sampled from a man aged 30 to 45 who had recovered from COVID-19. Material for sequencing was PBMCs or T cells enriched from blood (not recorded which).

The CDR3 DNA sequence: TGTGCCAGCAGCCCGCGGGGGGGGCCCCGGGTAAATGAGCAGTTCTTC. This codes for CASSPRGGPRVNEQFF. The rearrangement uses TRBV7-9 and TRBJ2-1; 9 positions agree with TRBD2. The CDR3 is 16 amino acids. The trim removed 5 bases at V and 7 bases at J, leaving 12 bases unmatched. CDR1 is SEHNR and CDR2 is FQNEAQ in the germline V gene (reference sequence).